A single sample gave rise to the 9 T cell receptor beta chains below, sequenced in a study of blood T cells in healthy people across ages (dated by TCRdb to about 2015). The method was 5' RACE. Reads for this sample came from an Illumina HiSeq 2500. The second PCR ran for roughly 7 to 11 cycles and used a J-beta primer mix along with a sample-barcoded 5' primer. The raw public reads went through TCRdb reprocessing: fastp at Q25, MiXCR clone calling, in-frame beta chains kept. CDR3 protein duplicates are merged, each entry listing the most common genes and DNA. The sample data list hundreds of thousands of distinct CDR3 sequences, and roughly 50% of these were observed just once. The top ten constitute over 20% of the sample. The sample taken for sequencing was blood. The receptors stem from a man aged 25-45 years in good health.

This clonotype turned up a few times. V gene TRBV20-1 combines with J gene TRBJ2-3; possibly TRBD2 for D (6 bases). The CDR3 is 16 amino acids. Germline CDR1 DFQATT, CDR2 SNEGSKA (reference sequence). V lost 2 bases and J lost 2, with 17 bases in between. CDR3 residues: CSARRQVAGITDTQYF. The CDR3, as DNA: TGCAGTGCTAGACGCCAGGTTGCGGGGATCACAGATACGCAGTATTTT.

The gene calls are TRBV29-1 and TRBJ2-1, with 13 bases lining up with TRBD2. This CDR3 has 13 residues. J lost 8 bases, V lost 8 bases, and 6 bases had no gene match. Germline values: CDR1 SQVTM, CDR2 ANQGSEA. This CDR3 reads CSPRLAGGHEQFF. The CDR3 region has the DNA TGCAGCCCTCGACTAGCGGGAGGTCATGAGCAGTTCTTC.

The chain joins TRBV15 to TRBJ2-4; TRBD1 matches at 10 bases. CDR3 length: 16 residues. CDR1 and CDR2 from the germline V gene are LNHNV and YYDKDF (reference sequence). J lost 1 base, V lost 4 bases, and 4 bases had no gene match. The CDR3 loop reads CATSTGGQGAKNIQYF. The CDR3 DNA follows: TGTGCCACCAGCACAGGGGGACAGGGGGCCAAAAACATTCAGTACTTC.

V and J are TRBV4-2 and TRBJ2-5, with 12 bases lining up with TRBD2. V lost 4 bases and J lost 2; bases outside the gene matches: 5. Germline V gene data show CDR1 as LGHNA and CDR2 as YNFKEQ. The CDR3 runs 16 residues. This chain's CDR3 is CASSPLAGGGQETQYF. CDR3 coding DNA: TGTGCCAGCAGCCCCCTAGCGGGAGGGGGTCAAGAGACCCAGTACTTC.

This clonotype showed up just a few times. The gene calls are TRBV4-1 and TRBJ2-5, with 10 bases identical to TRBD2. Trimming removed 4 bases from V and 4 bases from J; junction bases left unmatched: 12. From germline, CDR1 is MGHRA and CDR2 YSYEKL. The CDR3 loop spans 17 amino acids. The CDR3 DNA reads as TGCGCCAGCAGCCCCCGCTTAGCGGGGGGTACGCGAGAGACCCAGTACTTC. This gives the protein CASSPRLAGGTRETQYF.

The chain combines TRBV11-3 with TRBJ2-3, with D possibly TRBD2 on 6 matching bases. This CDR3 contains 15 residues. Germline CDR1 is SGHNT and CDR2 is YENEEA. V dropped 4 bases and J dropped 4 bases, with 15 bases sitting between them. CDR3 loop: CASSSRTGDSDTQYF. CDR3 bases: TGTGCCAGCAGCTCGCGGACCGGGGACTCAGATACGCAGTATTTT.

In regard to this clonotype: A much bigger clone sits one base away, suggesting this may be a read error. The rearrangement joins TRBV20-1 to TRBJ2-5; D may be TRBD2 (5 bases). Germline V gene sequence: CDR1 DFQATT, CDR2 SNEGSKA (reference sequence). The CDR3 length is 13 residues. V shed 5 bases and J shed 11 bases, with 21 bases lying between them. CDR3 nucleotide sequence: TGCAGTGCTCCGCCAATCGGGGTCAATGAGCAGTACTTC. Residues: CSAPPIGVNEQYF.

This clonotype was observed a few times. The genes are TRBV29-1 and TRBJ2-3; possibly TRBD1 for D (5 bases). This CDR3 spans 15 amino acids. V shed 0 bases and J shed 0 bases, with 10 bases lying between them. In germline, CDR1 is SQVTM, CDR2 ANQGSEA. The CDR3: CSVEDPRGSTDTQYF. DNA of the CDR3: TGCAGCGTTGAAGACCCAAGGGGCAGCACAGATACGCAGTATTTT.

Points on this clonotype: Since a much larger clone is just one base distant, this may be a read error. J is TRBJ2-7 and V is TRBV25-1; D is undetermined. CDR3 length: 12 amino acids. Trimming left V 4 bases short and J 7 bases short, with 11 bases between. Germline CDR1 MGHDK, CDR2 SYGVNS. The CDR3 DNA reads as TGTGCCAGCAGTGCCGGGTACAATGAGCAGTACTTC. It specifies CASSAGYNEQYF.